This note documents a single T cell receptor beta chain sequence. Its target is not known. Germline CDR1 MNHEY, CDR2 SVGAGI. The CDR3 runs 13 residues. Trimming removed 6 bases at V and 1 base at J, with 9 bases between. Profiled with immunoSEQ multiplex PCR; TCRdb holds only in-frame clones, not every one. Of 140,000 to 150,000 clones listed, just under 95% were seen once; the top ten hold around 12%. The entry originates in a study of T cell responses to AZD1222 COVID-19 vaccine. Study-wide results and caveats: Baseline testing showed seropositivity in only a handful of AZD1222 recipients. Donors were chiefly white British, with a greater number of females, and clonal diversity was perhaps underestimated.

The sequenced sample was peripheral blood, obtained after recovery from COVID-19. The chain uses TRBV6-5 and TRBJ1-1; D call uncertain. The TCR comes from an adult who had recovered from COVID-19. The CDR3 sequence is CASRAKGNTEAFF. The CDR3 region has the DNA TGTGCCAGCAGGGCTAAGGGGAACACTGAAGCTTTCTTT.